This TCR beta chain derives from a study of T cell responses to AZD1222 COVID-19 vaccine. General study results and limits: Baseline antibody screening turned up just six seropositive AZD1222 recipients. Females made up more of the donors, who were largely white British, and clonal diversity may have come out too low.

To note about this clone: The antigen is not known.

Repertoires were generated with immunoSEQ multiplex PCR, while TCRdb's copy carries only in-frame clones and drops some. The profile shows approximately 100,000 clones, around nine tenths of them singletons. This specimen consisted of peripheral blood, obtained on day 0 of AZD1222 vaccination. The source is an adult in good health.

CDR3 DNA sequence: TGTGCCAGCATCATCGACCCTCCCGGGGAGCTGTTTTTT. Its protein is CASIIDPPGELFF. The chain couples TRBV7-9 to TRBJ2-2; D gene unclear. With 7 bases removed from V and 6 bases from J, the gap between germline ends came to 12 bases. Germline V lookup: CDR1 SEHNR, CDR2 FQNEAQ (reference sequence). This CDR3 is built from 13 residues.